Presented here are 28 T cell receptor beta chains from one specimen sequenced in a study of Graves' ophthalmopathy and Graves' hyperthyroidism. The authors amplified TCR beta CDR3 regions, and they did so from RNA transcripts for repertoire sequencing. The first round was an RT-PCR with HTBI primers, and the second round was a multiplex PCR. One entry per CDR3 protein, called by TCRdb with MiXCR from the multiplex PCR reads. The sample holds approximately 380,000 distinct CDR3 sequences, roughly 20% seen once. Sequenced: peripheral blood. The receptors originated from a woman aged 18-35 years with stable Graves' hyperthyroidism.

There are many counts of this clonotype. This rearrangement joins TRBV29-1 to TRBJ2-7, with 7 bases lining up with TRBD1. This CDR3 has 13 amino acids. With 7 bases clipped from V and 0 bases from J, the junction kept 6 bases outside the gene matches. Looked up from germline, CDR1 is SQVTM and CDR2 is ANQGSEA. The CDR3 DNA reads TGCAGCGCTTTACAGGGGCGCTCCTACGAGCAGTACTTC. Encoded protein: CSALQGRSYEQYF.

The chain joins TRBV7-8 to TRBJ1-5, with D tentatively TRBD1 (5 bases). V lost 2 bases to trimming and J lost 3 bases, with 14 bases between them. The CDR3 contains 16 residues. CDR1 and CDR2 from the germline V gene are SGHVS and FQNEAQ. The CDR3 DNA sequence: TGTGCCAGCAGCTTATACGGAGGGGAGGCCAATCAGCCCCAGCATTTT. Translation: CASSLYGGEANQPQHF.

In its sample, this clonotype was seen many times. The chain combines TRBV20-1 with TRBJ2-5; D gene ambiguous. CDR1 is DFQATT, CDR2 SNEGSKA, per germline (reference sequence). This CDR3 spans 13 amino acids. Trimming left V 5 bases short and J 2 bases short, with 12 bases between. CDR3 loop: CSALSSDQETQYF. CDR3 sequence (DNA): TGCAGTGCTTTATCTTCGGATCAAGAGACCCAGTACTTC.

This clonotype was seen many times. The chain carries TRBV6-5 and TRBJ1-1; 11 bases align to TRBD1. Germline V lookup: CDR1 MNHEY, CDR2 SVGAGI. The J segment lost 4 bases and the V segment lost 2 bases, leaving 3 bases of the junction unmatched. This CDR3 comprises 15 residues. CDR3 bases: TGTGCCAGCAGTTACACCGGGACAGGGGGCACTGAAGCTTTCTTT. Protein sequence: CASSYTGTGGTEAFF.

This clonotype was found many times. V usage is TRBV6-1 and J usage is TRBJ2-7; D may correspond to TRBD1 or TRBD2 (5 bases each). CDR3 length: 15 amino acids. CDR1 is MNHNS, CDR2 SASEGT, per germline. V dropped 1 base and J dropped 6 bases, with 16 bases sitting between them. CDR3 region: CASSEGGFGLREQYF. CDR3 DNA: TGTGCCAGCAGTGAAGGGGGGTTTGGCCTACGCGAGCAGTACTTC.

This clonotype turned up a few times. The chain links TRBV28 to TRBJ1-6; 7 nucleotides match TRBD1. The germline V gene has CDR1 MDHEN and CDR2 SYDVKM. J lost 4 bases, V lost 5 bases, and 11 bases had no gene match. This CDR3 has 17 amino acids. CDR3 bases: TGTGCCAGCAGTCTCCGGACAGGCCTTACGTATAATTCACCCCTCCACTTT. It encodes CASSLRTGLTYNSPLHF.

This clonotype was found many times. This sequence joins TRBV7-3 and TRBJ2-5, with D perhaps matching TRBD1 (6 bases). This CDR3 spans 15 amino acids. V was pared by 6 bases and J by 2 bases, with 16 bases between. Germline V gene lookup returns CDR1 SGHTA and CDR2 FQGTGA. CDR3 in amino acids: CASSKRGQDQETQYF. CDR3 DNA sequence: TGTGCCAGCAGTAAGAGGGGACAAGATCAAGAGACCCAGTACTTC.

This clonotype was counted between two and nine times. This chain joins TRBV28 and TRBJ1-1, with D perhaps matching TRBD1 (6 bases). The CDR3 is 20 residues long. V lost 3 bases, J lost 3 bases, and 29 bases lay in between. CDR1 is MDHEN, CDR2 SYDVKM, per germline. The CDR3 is CASSFFTPTKRGRKDTEAFF. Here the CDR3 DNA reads TGTGCCAGCAGTTTTTTTACCCCTACAAAGAGGGGGAGGAAGGACACTGAAGCTTTCTTT. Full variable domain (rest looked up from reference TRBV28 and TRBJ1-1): DVKVTQSSRYLVKRTGEKVFLECVQDMDHENMFWYRQDPGLGLRLIYFSYDVKMKEKGDIPEGYSVSREKKERFSLILESASTNQTSMYLCASSFFTPTKRGRKDTEAFFGQGTRLTVV.

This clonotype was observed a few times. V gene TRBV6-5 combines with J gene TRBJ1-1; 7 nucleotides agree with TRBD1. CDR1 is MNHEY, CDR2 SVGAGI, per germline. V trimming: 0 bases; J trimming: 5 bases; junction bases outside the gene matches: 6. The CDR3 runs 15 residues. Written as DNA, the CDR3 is TGTGCCAGCAGTTACTCGGACAGGTTGGGGACTGAAGCTTTCTTT. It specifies CASSYSDRLGTEAFF.

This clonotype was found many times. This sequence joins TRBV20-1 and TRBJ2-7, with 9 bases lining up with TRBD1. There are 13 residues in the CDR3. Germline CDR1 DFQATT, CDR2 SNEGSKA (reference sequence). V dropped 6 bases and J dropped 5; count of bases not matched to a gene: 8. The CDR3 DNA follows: TGCAGTGCCGGACAGGGGCCTAGTGACGAGCAGTACTTC. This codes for CSAGQGPSDEQYF.

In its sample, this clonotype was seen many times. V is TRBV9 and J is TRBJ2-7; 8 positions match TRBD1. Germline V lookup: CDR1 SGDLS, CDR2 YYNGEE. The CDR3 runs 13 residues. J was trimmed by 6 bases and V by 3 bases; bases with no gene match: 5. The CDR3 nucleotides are TGTGCCAGCAGCGCCGGACAGGGCGGCGAGCAGTACTTC. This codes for CASSAGQGGEQYF.

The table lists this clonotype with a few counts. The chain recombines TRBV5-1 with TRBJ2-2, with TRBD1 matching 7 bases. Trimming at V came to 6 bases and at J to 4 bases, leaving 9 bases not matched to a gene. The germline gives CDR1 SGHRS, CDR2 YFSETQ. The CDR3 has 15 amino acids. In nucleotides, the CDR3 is TGCGCCAGCAACCCCCAAACAGGGGTCACCGGGGAGCTGTTTTTT. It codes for CASNPQTGVTGELFF.

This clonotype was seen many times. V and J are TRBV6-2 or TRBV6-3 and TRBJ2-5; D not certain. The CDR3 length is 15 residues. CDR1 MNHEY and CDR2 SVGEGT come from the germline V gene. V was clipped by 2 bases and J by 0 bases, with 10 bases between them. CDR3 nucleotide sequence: TGTGCCAGCAGTTACCCGAGACAAGACCAAGAGACCCAGTACTTC. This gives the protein CASSYPRQDQETQYF.

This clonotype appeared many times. The CDR3 nucleotides are TGTGCCAGCAGCCTTCGATCACAGGGGGATCAGCCCCAGCATTTT. It codes for CASSLRSQGDQPQHF. J is TRBJ1-5 and V is TRBV11-2; 8 positions agree with TRBD1. Germline assignment: CDR1 SGHAT and CDR2 FQNNGV. The CDR3 consists of 15 residues. With V trimmed by 5 bases and J by 5 bases, 8 bases remained unmatched.

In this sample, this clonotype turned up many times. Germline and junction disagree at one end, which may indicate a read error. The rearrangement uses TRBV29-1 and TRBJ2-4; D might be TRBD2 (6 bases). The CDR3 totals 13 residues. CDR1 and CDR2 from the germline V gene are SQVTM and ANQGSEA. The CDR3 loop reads CSVTALAKNIKYF. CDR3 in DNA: TGCAGCGTGACAGCACTAGCCAAAAACATTAAGTACTTC.

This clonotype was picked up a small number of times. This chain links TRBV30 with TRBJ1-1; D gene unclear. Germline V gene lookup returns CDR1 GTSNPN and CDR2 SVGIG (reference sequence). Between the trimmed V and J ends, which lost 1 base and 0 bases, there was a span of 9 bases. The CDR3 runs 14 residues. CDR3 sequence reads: CAWSEGGLNTEAFF. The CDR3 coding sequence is TGTGCCTGGAGTGAGGGCGGATTGAACACTGAAGCTTTCTTT.

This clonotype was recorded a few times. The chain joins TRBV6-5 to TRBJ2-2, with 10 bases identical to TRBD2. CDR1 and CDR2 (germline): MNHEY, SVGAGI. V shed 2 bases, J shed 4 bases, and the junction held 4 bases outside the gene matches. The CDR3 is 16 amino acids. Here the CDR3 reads CASSYGLAGVTGELFF. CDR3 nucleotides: TGTGCCAGCAGTTACGGGCTAGCGGGAGTCACCGGGGAGCTGTTTTTT.

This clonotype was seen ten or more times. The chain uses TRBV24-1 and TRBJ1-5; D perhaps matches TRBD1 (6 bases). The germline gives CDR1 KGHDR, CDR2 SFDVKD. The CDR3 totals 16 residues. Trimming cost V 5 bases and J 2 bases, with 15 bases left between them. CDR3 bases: TGTGCCACCAGTGCCAAACGGGGGGGGCGCAATCAGCCCCAGCATTTT. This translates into CATSAKRGGRNQPQHF.

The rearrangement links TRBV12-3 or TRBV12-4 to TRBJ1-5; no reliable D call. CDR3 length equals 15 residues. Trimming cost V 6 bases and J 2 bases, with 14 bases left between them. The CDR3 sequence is CASRKTSAGNQPQHF. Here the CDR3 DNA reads TGTGCCAGCAGGAAGACTAGCGCTGGCAATCAGCCCCAGCATTTT.

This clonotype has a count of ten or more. The CDR3 is CSARRGQGGTFEQYF. The CDR3 DNA sequence: TGCAGTGCTCGTCGAGGACAGGGCGGAACCTTCGAGCAGTACTTC. The chain has TRBV20-1 and TRBJ2-7; 8 bases line up with TRBD1. J gave up 6 bases and V 5 bases, and 15 bases lay outside the gene matches. The CDR3 extends over 15 amino acids. CDR1 and CDR2 (germline): DFQATT, SNEGSKA (reference sequence).

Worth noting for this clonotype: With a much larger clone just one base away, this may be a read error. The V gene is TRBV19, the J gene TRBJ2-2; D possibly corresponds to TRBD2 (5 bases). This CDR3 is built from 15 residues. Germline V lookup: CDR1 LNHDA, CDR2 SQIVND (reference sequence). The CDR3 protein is CASSPEGTNTGELCF. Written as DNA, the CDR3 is TGTGCCAGTAGTCCAGAGGGTACGAACACCGGGGAGCTGTGTTTT.

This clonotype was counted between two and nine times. The CDR3 nucleotides read TGCGCCACACGACAGGGTATGAACACTGAAGCTTTCTTT. Translated: CATRQGMNTEAFF. This rearrangement joins TRBV10-1 to TRBJ1-1; 7 nucleotides align to TRBD1. The V segment lost 10 bases and the J segment 0 bases; nucleotides outside the gene matches: 5. Germline lookup yields CDR1 WNHNN and CDR2 SYGVQD (reference sequence). CDR3 length: 13 residues.

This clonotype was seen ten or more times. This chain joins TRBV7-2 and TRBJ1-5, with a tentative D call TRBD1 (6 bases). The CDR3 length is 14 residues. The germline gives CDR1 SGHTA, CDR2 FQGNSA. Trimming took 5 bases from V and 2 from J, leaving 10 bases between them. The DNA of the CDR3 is TGTGCCAGCAGCCGCAGGGGAGGCAATCAGCCCCAGCATTTT. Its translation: CASSRRGGNQPQHF.

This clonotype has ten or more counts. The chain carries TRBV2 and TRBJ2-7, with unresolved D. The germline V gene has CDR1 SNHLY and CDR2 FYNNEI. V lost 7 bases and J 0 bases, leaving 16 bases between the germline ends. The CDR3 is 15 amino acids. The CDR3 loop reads CASTVDGSSSYEQYF. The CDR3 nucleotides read TGTGCCAGCACTGTGGACGGATCGAGCTCCTACGAGCAGTACTTC.

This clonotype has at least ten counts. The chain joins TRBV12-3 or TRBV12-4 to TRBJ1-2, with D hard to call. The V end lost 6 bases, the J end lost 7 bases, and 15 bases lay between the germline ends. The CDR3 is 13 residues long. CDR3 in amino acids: CASRDTLTPGYTF. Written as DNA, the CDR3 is TGTGCCAGCAGAGACACCTTGACCCCTGGCTACACCTTC.

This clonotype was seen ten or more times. Written as DNA, the CDR3 is TGTGCCAGCAGTGAACCGAAGACAGGGGGTTACACCGGGGAGCTGTTTTTT. Translation gives CASSEPKTGGYTGELFF. This chain links TRBV25-1 with TRBJ2-2; 9 bases map to TRBD1. The junction had 7 bases not matched to a gene; V was cut back by 2 bases and J by 3 bases. Germline lookup yields CDR1 MGHDK and CDR2 SYGVNS. CDR3 size: 17 residues.

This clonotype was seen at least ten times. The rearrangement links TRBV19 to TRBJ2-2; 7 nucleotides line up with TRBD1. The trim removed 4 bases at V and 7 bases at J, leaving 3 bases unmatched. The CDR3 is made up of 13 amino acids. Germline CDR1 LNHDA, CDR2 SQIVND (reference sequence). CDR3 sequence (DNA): TGTGCCAGTAGTACGACAGGGTTCGGGGAGCTGTTTTTT. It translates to CASSTTGFGELFF.

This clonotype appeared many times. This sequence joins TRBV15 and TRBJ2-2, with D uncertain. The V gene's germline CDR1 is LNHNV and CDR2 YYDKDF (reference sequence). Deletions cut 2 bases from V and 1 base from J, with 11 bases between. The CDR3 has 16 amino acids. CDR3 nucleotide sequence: TGTGCCACCAGCAGAACCAGACACGGGAACACCGGGGAGCTGTTTTTT. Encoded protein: CATSRTRHGNTGELFF.